This T cell receptor (beta chain) was profiled in a study of shared clonotypes between healthy human individuals. Naive CD45RA+ and memory CD45RA-negative subsets were split from CD4+ cells. In the original analysis: Junction-only immunoSEQ sequences carried no quality scores, so filtering differed. Sequencing used immunoSEQ multiplex PCR; TCRdb keeps in-frame clones, though not all of them. The V and J calls and the clone size are those of that table, but D and trimming were determined from the DNA. Of about a million clones listed, roughly 80% are singletons. Germline CDR1 is MNHEY and CDR2 is SMNVEV (reference sequence). The CDR3 has 16 residues. V trimming: 0 bases; J trimming: 0 bases; junction bases outside the gene matches: 4.

Sequencing was done on a sample of memory CD4+ T cells from PBMCs. Subset in this sample: CD45RA-negative fraction. This receptor was identified in a young man in good health. Some clones in this sample may be carry-over from other donors' samples. This rearrangement joins TRBV27 to TRBJ1-1, with 7 bases aligning to TRBD1. The CDR3 nucleotides are TGTGCCAGCAGTTTATCGATGGGACAGCTGAACACTGAAGCTTTCTTT. It codes for CASSLSMGQLNTEAFF.